This entry lists 4 T cell receptor beta chains sequenced from one sample in a study of blood T cell repertoires in COVID-19 (dated by TCRdb to 2020 to 2022). The library was generated by the immunoSEQ multiplex PCR assay. What TCRdb holds here is the immuneACCESS table cut down to in-frame rearrangements. Part of the clones is not present; checked against another copy, under half of the missing clones reflect an unresolved V gene, and the others are unexplained. The sample profile shows 290,000 or so clones; 90% of them were found once. Jointly, the top ten make up approximately 4% of the sample. Sequencing was carried out using PBMCs or T cells enriched from blood (not recorded which). These receptor sequences come from a woman in her late teens or twenties with acute COVID-19.

V gene TRBV5-1 combines with J gene TRBJ2-2; 10 nucleotides match TRBD1. The CDR3 sequence is 15 residues long. In germline, CDR1 is SGHRS, CDR2 YFSETQ. Trimming cost V 4 bases and J 7 bases; bases outside gene matches: 7. The CDR3 protein is CASSPVGTGDGELFF. CDR3 bases: TGCGCCAGCAGCCCAGTGGGGACAGGGGACGGGGAGCTGTTTTTT.

The V and J genes are TRBV2 and TRBJ1-4; weak D call: TRBD1 (5 bases). Germline V lookup: CDR1 SNHLY, CDR2 FYNNEI. The CDR3 covers 16 residues. The germline V and J ends were trimmed by 3 bases and 5 bases, with 16 bases remaining between them. The CDR3 is CASSEGGTGGNEKLFF. DNA for the CDR3: TGTGCCAGCAGTGAGGGTGGGACCGGAGGGAATGAAAAACTGTTTTTT. The full variable domain, its missing parts supplied by reference TRBV2 and TRBJ1-4, is EPEVTQTPSHQVTQMGQEVILRCVPISNHLYFYWYRQILGQKVEFLVSFYNNEISEKSEIFDDQFSVERPDGSNFTLKIRSTKLEDSAMYFCASSEGGTGGNEKLFFGSGTQLSVL.

This chain uses TRBV19 with TRBJ1-2; D gene ambiguous. From germline, CDR1 is LNHDA and CDR2 SQIVND (reference sequence). V lost 1 base and J lost 3, with 6 bases in between. The CDR3 sequence is 13 residues long. CDR3 loop: CASSIGQDYGYTF. DNA for the CDR3: TGTGCCAGTAGTATAGGGCAGGACTATGGCTACACCTTC.

The CDR3 reads CASSLWTRASSTDTQYF. The DNA for the CDR3 is TGTGCCAGCAGTCTCTGGACTAGGGCGTCTAGCACAGATACGCAGTATTTT. The genes are TRBV28 and TRBJ2-3; 7 bases match TRBD2. J lost 0 bases, V lost 5 bases, and 11 bases had no gene match. Germline CDR1 reads MDHEN; CDR2 reads SYDVKM. The CDR3 totals 17 residues. Full variable domain (outside the CDR3, taken from reference TRBV28 and TRBJ2-3): DVKVTQSSRYLVKRTGEKVFLECVQDMDHENMFWYRQDPGLGLRLIYFSYDVKMKEKGDIPEGYSVSREKKERFSLILESASTNQTSMYLCASSLWTRASSTDTQYFGPGTRLTVL.